The 5 T cell receptor beta chains below come from one sample, sequenced in a study of T cell responses to AZD1222 COVID-19 vaccine. Assay used: immunoSEQ multiplex PCR; TCRdb lists only in-frame clones, some missing. The repertoire holds 95,000 to 100,000 clones, with around 84% as singletons. The source was peripheral blood, collected on day 0 of AZD1222 vaccination. These receptor sequences come from an adult in good health.

V usage is TRBV27 and J usage is TRBJ1-1, with D tentatively TRBD1 (5 bases). Germline CDR1 MNHEY, CDR2 SMNVEV (reference sequence). Trimming stripped 0 bases from V and 4 bases from J, with 9 bases between. This CDR3 comprises 14 residues. Here the CDR3 reads CASSLSAGRTEAFF. The CDR3 DNA sequence: TGTGCCAGCAGTTTATCTGCAGGGCGCACTGAAGCTTTCTTT.

This clone was picked up a small number of times. The V and J genes are TRBV24-1 and TRBJ2-6; the D is unclear. Trimming removed 4 bases at V and 4 bases at J, with 7 bases between. Germline V CDR1 and CDR2: KGHDR, SFDVKD. The CDR3 is made up of 14 amino acids. This CDR3 is CATSDPLGANVLTF. The CDR3 region has the DNA TGTGCCACCAGTGACCCGTTGGGGGCCAACGTCCTGACTTTC.

The chain has TRBV28 and TRBJ2-7, with no clear D. The CDR3 sequence is 11 residues long. Looked up from germline, CDR1 is MDHEN and CDR2 is SYDVKM. V shed 5 bases and J shed 7 bases, with 9 bases lying between them. The CDR3 loop reads CASSGLLEQYF. The DNA of the CDR3 is TGTGCCAGCAGTGGGCTACTGGAGCAGTACTTC.

The chain combines TRBV5-4 with TRBJ1-1; D unresolved. This CDR3 has 13 amino acids. V was clipped by 4 bases and J by 3 bases, with 10 bases between them. From germline, CDR1 is SGHNT and CDR2 YYREEE (reference sequence). The CDR3: CASSMAGYTEAFF. The CDR3 DNA sequence: TGTGCCAGCAGCATGGCTGGATACACTGAAGCTTTCTTT.

V and J are TRBV7-2 and TRBJ1-1; no definite D call. Trimming stripped 2 bases from V and 0 bases from J, with 7 bases between. In germline, CDR1 is SGHTA, CDR2 FQGNSA. The CDR3 has 14 amino acids. The CDR3 DNA sequence: TGTGCCAGCAGCTTAAGGGCGGTGAACACTGAAGCTTTCTTT. It yields the protein CASSLRAVNTEAFF.